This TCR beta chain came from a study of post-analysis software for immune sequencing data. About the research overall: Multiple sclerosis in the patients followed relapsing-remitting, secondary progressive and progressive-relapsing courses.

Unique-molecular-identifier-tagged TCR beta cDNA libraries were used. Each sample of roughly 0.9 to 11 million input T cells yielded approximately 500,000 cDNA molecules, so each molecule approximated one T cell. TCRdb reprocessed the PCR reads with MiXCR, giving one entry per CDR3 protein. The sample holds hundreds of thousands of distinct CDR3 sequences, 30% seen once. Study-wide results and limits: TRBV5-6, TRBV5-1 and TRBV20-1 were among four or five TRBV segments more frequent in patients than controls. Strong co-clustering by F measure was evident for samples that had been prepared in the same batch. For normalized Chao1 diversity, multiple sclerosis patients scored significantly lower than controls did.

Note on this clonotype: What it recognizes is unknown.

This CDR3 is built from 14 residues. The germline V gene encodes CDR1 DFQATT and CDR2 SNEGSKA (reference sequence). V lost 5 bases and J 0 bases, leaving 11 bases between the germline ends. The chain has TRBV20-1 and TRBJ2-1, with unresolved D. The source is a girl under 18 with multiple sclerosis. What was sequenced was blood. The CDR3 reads CSAQRYSSYNEQFF. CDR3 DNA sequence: TGCAGTGCTCAAAGGTACAGCTCCTACAATGAGCAGTTCTTC.